Shown below are 8 T cell receptor beta chains from a single sample sequenced in a study of Graves' ophthalmopathy and Graves' hyperthyroidism. Amplification of TCR beta CDR3 regions used RNA transcripts. HTBI-primed RT-PCR formed the first round, and a multiplex PCR formed the second. MiXCR, run by TCRdb on the multiplex PCR reads, gives a single entry per CDR3 protein. The sample has around 22,000 distinct CDR3 sequences, roughly 50% seen once. The source material was peripheral blood. The source is an adult woman with stable Graves' hyperthyroidism.

This clonotype has only a few counts. The rearrangement links TRBV29-1 to TRBJ2-3, with D possibly TRBD2 on 6 matching bases. The germline V and J ends were trimmed by 2 bases and 4 bases, with 19 bases remaining between them. Looked up from germline, CDR1 is SQVTM and CDR2 is ANQGSEA. The CDR3 sequence is 16 residues long. The CDR3 DNA is TGCAGCGTTGAAAGGGACCGGGACTGGGGGGCAGATACGCAGTATTTT. This encodes CSVERDRDWGADTQYF.

This clonotype was counted a single time. One end of the junction does not line up with germline, which may come from a read error. This chain connects TRBV20-1 to TRBJ2-1; no clear D. The CDR3 is made up of 16 amino acids. Germline loops: CDR1 DFQATT, CDR2 SNEGSKA (reference sequence). The CDR3, as DNA: TGCAGCGCCAACCTACCGCAAAGCAACTCCTACAATGAGCAGCTCTTC. Protein sequence: CSANLPQSNSYNEQLF.

V gene TRBV12-3 or TRBV12-4 combines with J gene TRBJ2-7; 7 bases fit TRBD1. The ends lost 6 bases at V and 3 bases at J; junction bases unmatched: 5. The CDR3 loop spans 13 amino acids. The CDR3 DNA reads TGTGCCAGCAGAAAGACAGGGATCTACGAGCAGTACTTC. This gives the protein CASRKTGIYEQYF.

This clonotype was seen at least ten times. The chain links TRBV25-1 to TRBJ2-5, with a weak D call TRBD2 (5 bases). V lost 3 bases to trimming and J lost 0 bases, with 8 bases between them. This CDR3 spans 14 amino acids. CDR1 is MGHDK, CDR2 SYGVNS, per germline. CDR3 nucleotide sequence: TGTGCCAGCAGTGATTCCGGGAACCAAGAGACCCAGTACTTC. It specifies CASSDSGNQETQYF.

The chain's CDR3 is CSAPLETLSNQPQHF. CDR3 in DNA: TGCAGTGCCCCCCTAGAGACACTTAGCAATCAGCCCCAGCATTTT. The chain couples TRBV20-1 to TRBJ1-5; D unclear. This CDR3 comprises 15 residues. Germline CDR1 is DFQATT and CDR2 is SNEGSKA (reference sequence). Trimming left V 6 bases short and J 0 bases short, with 15 bases between.

This clonotype came up once. The chain employs TRBV20-1 and TRBJ2-7, with 11 bases identical to TRBD2. CDR1 and CDR2 (germline): DFQATT, SNEGSKA (reference sequence). Trimming at V came to 3 bases and at J to 7 bases, leaving 8 bases not matched to a gene. There are 14 residues in the CDR3. CDR3 in DNA: TGCAGTGCTAGCTTGACTAGCGGGGCGGGGGAGCAGTACTTC. This codes for CSASLTSGAGEQYF.

This clonotype was observed many times. CDR3 nucleotides: TGTGCCAGCAGCTTGTTCAACCGAGACTATGGCTACACCTTC. Translating it yields CASSLFNRDYGYTF. This chain links TRBV5-8 with TRBJ1-2; no clear D gene. This CDR3 is built from 14 residues. Germline CDR1 is SGHTS and CDR2 is YDEGEE. Trimming pared 1 base from V and 3 bases from J, leaving 10 bases between. Supplemented by reference TRBV5-8 and TRBJ1-2, the full variable domain reads EAGVTQSPTHLIKTRGQQATLRCSPISGHTSVYWYQQALGLGLQFLLWYDEGEERNRGNFPPRFSGRQFPNYSSELNVNALELEDSALYLCASSLFNRDYGYTFGSGTRLTVV.

Ten or more counts support this clonotype. A much larger clonotype is one base distant, so this may be a read error. The chain couples TRBV6-5 to TRBJ2-3; the match to TRBD2 covers 7 bases. Germline-derived CDR1 and CDR2 are MNHEY and SVGAGI. Trimming removed 8 bases from V and 0 bases from J; junction bases left unmatched: 8. CDR3 length equals 15 residues. The CDR3 region is CASGGSSGSTDTQYF. In DNA form, the CDR3 reads TGTGCCAGCGGCGGCTCTAGCGGTAGCACAGATACGCAGTATTTT.